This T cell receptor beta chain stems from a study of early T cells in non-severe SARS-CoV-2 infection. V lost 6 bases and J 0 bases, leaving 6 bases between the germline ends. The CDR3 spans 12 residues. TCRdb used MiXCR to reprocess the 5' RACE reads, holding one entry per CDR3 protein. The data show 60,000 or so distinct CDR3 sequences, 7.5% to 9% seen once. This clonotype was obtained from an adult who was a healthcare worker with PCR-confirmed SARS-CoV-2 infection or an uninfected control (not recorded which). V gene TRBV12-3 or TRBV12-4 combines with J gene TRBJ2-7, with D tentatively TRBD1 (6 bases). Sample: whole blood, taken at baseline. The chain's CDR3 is CASRTGSYEQYF. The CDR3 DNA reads TGTGCCAGCAGGACAGGCTCCTACGAGCAGTACTTC.